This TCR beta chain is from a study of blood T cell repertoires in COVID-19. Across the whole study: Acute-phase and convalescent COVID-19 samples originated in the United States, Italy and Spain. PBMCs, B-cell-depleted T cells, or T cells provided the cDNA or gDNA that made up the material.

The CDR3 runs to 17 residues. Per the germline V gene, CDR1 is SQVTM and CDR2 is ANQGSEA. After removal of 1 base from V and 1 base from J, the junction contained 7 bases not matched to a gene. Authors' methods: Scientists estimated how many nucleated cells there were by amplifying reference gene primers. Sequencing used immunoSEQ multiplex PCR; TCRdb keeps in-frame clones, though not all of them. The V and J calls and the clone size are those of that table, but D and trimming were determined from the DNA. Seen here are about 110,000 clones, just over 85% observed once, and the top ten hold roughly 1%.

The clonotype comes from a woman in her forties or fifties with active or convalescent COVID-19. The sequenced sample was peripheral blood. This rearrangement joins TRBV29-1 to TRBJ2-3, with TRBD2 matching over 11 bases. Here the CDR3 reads CSVEAGTSGSGTDTQYF. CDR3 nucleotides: TGCAGCGTTGAAGCCGGTACTAGCGGGAGCGGCACAGATACGCAGTATTTT.